This entry lists 18 T cell receptor beta chains sequenced from one sample in a study of blood T cells in healthy people across ages. A sample-barcoded 5' primer and a J-beta primer mix were used in a second PCR of roughly 6 to 11 cycles. One entry per CDR3 protein, called by TCRdb with MiXCR from the 5' RACE reads. The data hold 1.5 million to 2 million distinct CDR3 sequences, with approximately 30% observed a single time. The sequencing sample was made of blood. The receptors derive from a woman aged 25-40 years in good health.

This clonotype has a handful of counts. This chain joins TRBV20-1 and TRBJ2-3; D gene ambiguous. Germline V gives CDR1 DFQATT, CDR2 SNEGSKA (reference sequence). The CDR3 extends over 14 amino acids. V gave up 3 bases and J gave up 4 bases, with 14 bases separating them. The DNA of the CDR3 is TGCAGTGCTAGCCTACGTCGTCTTCCAGATACGCAGTATTTT. Translation gives CSASLRRLPDTQYF.

This clonotype was detected only a few times. The J gene is TRBJ2-3, the V gene TRBV3-1; possible D gene TRBD2, 6 bases. V shed 0 bases and J shed 2 bases, with 12 bases lying between them. Germline values: CDR1 LGHDT, CDR2 YNNKEL (reference sequence). The CDR3 is made up of 16 amino acids. The CDR3 spells CASSQEPGGPTDTQYF. CDR3 nucleotides: TGTGCCAGCAGCCAAGAGCCCGGGGGTCCCACAGATACGCAGTATTTT.

The V call is TRBV20-1, the J call TRBJ2-3; D possibly corresponds to TRBD1 (5 bases). Looked up from germline, CDR1 is DFQATT and CDR2 is SNEGSKA (reference sequence). The CDR3 totals 14 residues. Trimming removed 4 bases at V and 0 bases at J, with 11 bases between. The CDR3, as DNA: TGCAGTGCTATAGGGGTTGGGAGCACAGATACGCAGTATTTT. Residues: CSAIGVGSTDTQYF.

This chain links TRBV5-1 with TRBJ2-1, with D possibly called TRBD1 or TRBD2 (6 bases each). Germline assignment: CDR1 SGHRS and CDR2 YFSETQ. Trimming took 6 bases from V and 2 from J, leaving 15 bases between them. The CDR3 loop spans 15 amino acids. The DNA for the CDR3 is TGCGCCAGCACCGTCTCAGGGGAGGCCTACAATGAGCAGTTCTTC. This encodes CASTVSGEAYNEQFF.

The chain is built from TRBV7-2 and TRBJ1-6; D might be TRBD1 (5 bases). Germline loops: CDR1 SGHTA, CDR2 FQGNSA. Trimming shortened V by 5 bases and J by 8 bases, and 16 bases separated the two germline ends. This CDR3 is built from 15 residues. The CDR3 sequence is CASSATQRGDSPLHF. In DNA, the CDR3 is TGTGCCAGCAGCGCTACACAAAGGGGAGATTCACCCCTCCACTTT.

This chain connects TRBV28 to TRBJ2-7; TRBD1 is a possible D gene (5 bases). The CDR3 covers 14 residues. Germline CDR1 reads MDHEN; CDR2 reads SYDVKM. V lost 10 bases, J lost 4 bases, and 20 bases lay in between. Here the CDR3 reads CATVLRGYGYEQYF. The CDR3 DNA sequence: TGTGCCACCGTATTAAGGGGCTACGGATACGAGCAGTACTTC.

In this sample, this clonotype turned up a few times. The chain links TRBV7-2 to TRBJ2-1; 12 nucleotides agree with TRBD2. Germline V gene lookup returns CDR1 SGHTA and CDR2 FQGNSA. With V trimmed by 5 bases and J by 6 bases, 14 bases remained unmatched. The CDR3 consists of 18 residues. In DNA, the CDR3 is TGTGCCAGCAGCCTATACGAATGGACTAGCGGGATAGGCAATGAGCAGTTCTTC. Amino acid sequence: CASSLYEWTSGIGNEQFF.

The table lists this clonotype with many counts. V usage is TRBV6-6 and J usage is TRBJ1-2; D not resolved. This CDR3 has 13 residues. V lost 4 bases and J 8 bases, leaving 14 bases between the germline ends. Per germline, CDR1 MNHNY and CDR2 SVGAGI (reference sequence). CDR3 bases: TGTGCCAGCAGTTTGCCCGAGGGCGCCGGCTACACCTTC. Protein sequence: CASSLPEGAGYTF.

This clonotype was detected a few times. The V and J genes are TRBV11-2 and TRBJ2-7; D is perhaps TRBD2 (6 bases). Trimming shortened V by 2 bases and J by 3 bases, and 14 bases separated the two germline ends. CDR3 size: 15 residues. Germline-derived CDR1 and CDR2 are SGHAT and FQNNGV. The CDR3 DNA sequence: TGTGCCAGCAGCTTAACCGGGACTGTAAACTACGAGCAGTACTTC. It translates to CASSLTGTVNYEQYF.

The chain carries TRBV7-2 and TRBJ2-5; 12 nucleotides match TRBD1. This CDR3 spans 15 amino acids. Germline trimming cut 1 base from V and 7 bases from J; bases unmatched to any gene: 4. The germline CDR1 and CDR2 sequences are SGHTA and FQGNSA. The CDR3 DNA reads as TGTGCCAGCAGCTTAGATGGGACAGGGGGCATGACCCAGTACTTC. This codes for CASSLDGTGGMTQYF.

This clonotype occurred a few times. The chain is built from TRBV5-5 and TRBJ1-1, with 8 bases matching TRBD1. The CDR3 has 15 amino acids. Looked up from germline, CDR1 is SGHKS and CDR2 is YYEKEE (reference sequence). Losses at the gene ends were 4 bases for V and 4 bases for J; bases not matched to a gene: 9. The CDR3 sequence: CASSTQNTGGTEAFF. DNA for the CDR3: TGTGCCAGCAGCACCCAAAATACAGGGGGCACTGAAGCTTTCTTT.

V gene TRBV30 combines with J gene TRBJ2-6; the D gene is possibly TRBD1 (5 bases). The CDR3 has 16 amino acids. CDR1 GTSNPN and CDR2 SVGIG come from the germline V gene (reference sequence). V shed 8 bases and J shed 1 base, with 18 bases lying between them. CDR3 nucleotide sequence: TGTGCCCTGGCAGGGCGCCTTGTGTCTGGGGCCAACGTCCTGACTTTC. Translation: CALAGRLVSGANVLTF.

This clonotype was detected a few times. V and J are TRBV5-1 and TRBJ1-5; maybe TRBD1 (5 bases). Germline CDR1 and CDR2: SGHRS and YFSETQ. V gave up 0 bases and J gave up 7 bases, with 14 bases separating them. The CDR3 length is 15 residues. The CDR3 bases are TGCGCCAGCAGCTTGGACGGTGGCAGGGCCCAGCCCCAGCATTTT. This encodes CASSLDGGRAQPQHF. The full variable domain, rest sourced from reference TRBV5-1 and TRBJ1-5, is KAGVTQTPRYLIKTRGQQVTLSCSPISGHRSVSWYQQTPGQGLQFLFEYFSETQRNKGNFPGRFSGRQFSNSRSEMNVSTLELGDSALYLCASSLDGGRAQPQHFGDGTRLSIL.

V and J are TRBV4-1 and TRBJ2-5; D gene uncertain. Germline V gene data show CDR1 as MGHRA and CDR2 as YSYEKL. Trimming cost V 0 bases and J 1 base, with 9 bases left between them. The CDR3 runs to 15 residues. CDR3 sequence: CASSQEVSLQETQYF. In nucleotides, the CDR3 is TGCGCCAGCAGCCAAGAAGTGAGCCTCCAAGAGACCCAGTACTTC.

The chain couples TRBV20-1 to TRBJ2-3, with TRBD2 matching over 8 bases. From germline, CDR1 is DFQATT and CDR2 SNEGSKA (reference sequence). Unmatched junction bases numbered 3, after V lost 0 bases and J lost 4 bases. The CDR3 contains 14 residues. CDR3 in amino acids: CSARDLAGADTQYF. DNA of the CDR3: TGCAGTGCTAGAGATCTAGCGGGCGCAGATACGCAGTATTTT.

The chain combines TRBV2 with TRBJ2-1; D may match TRBD1 or TRBD2 (5 bases each). The CDR3 sequence is 13 residues long. With 8 bases removed from V and 8 bases from J, the gap between germline ends came to 16 bases. Germline-derived CDR1 and CDR2 are SNHLY and FYNNEI. CDR3 residues: CASSGDPSHEQFF. The CDR3 DNA follows: TGTGCCAGCTCCGGGGACCCTAGCCATGAGCAGTTCTTC.

Notes on this clonotype: A read error may produce the germline difference seen at one junction end. The genes are TRBV6-1 and TRBJ1-5; D unresolved. Germline V gene sequence: CDR1 MNHNS, CDR2 SASEGT. The CDR3 is 13 residues long. CDR3 nucleotides: TGTACCAGCAATATAGGGAGGAATCAGCCCCAGCATTTT. Translated: CTSNIGRNQPQHF.

The rearrangement links TRBV6-6 to TRBJ2-3; D is unresolved. V lost 0 bases, J lost 1 base, and 14 bases lay in between. CDR3 length: 17 residues. Germline CDR1 is MNHNY and CDR2 is SVGAGI (reference sequence). CDR3: CASSYSRLLAGTDTQYF. CDR3 coding DNA: TGTGCCAGCAGTTACTCTCGGTTGTTGGCAGGCACAGATACGCAGTATTTT.